This T cell receptor beta chain derives from a study of CD8 T cells in ankylosing spondylitis. Study findings and constraints: A TCR beta motif of several highly homologous variants appeared characteristic of ankylosing spondylitis blood. CD8+ by phenotype, disease-linked clones were relatively rare in peripheral blood. A number of the motif variants had already been described in reactive arthritis synovial fluid and blood.

V was clipped by 5 bases and J by 7 bases; unmatched bases: 9. In germline, CDR1 is SQVTM, CDR2 ANQGSEA. CDR3 length equals 13 residues. This clonotype was counted between two and nine times. Its matching antigen is unknown. In making TCR beta libraries, quantitative 5'-RACE with molecular barcodes was used. MiXCR was run by TCRdb on the 5' RACE reads, yielding one entry per CDR3 protein. Counted here are more than 650,000 distinct CDR3 sequences, about 12% occurring once; the ten biggest clones make up approximately 0.5%. The rearrangement joins TRBV29-1 to TRBJ2-7, with TRBD2 matching 9 bases. Input material: blood, either unsorted or a sorted T cell fraction (not recorded which). This clonotype originated in a male donor with ankylosing spondylitis. The CDR3 bases are TGCAGCGTTCTGCCAGCGGGGGGAAGGGAGCAGTACTTC. Translation gives CSVLPAGGREQYF.